The text below deals with one T cell receptor (beta chain). Its antigen is not yet known. One base away there is no much larger clone; base qualities are not given. Collaborating institutions collected whole blood in K2EDTA tubes following their own protocols. For TCRbeta analysis, collaborators shipped samples as frozen whole blood, isolated PBMCs, or DNA extracted from either of those sample types. TCRbeta CDR3 regions were amplified from genomic DNA by means of the immunoSEQ Assay, a bias-controlled multiplex PCR. In the paper's pipeline: Nucleated cell counts per sample were estimated from amplification of reference gene primers within the assay. To quantify the absolute abundance of each unique TCRbeta CDR3 rearrangement, sequence reads were collapsed and filtered. Productive Simpson clonality was computed per sample as the square root of Simpson's diversity index over productive rearrangements. As stored in TCRdb, this immuneACCESS dataset retains in-frame rearrangements with V and J assigned. A fraction of the clones does not appear; measured against another copy, unresolved V genes explain less than half of the discrepancy, and the remainder lacks a known reason. That table furnishes V, J and clone size, whereas the DNA furnished D and trimming. In all, the sample holds 110,000 to 150,000 clones, and almost 85% of those were seen once. The ten largest account for 2.5% to 3% of the sample.

The entry originates in a study of blood T cell repertoires in COVID-19 (dated by TCRdb to 2018 to 2020). Describing the broader study: Collaborator samples came from the United States, Italy and Spain and covered acute and convalescent phases of COVID-19. The sample metadata nearly always contained a de-identified subject ID, COVID-19 status, age in years and sex. The prospective study material was composed of cDNA or gDNA derived from T cells, B-cell-depleted T cells, or PBMCs. The samples were drawn from two sources: the first 160 participants of the ongoing ImmuneRACE study, and 1,000 to 1,500 subjects contributed by 6 global collaborators. HLA class I and class II types, where available, came from metadata supplied by the sample provider rather than from assay-based typing. The repertoires were made available in a free public database intended to serve as a resource for research on the immune response to SARS-CoV-2. Deeply sampled blood TCRbeta repertoires from subjects exposed to, actively infected with, or recovered from COVID-19 were included in the dataset. Summary of the overall study and its limitations: The amount of clinical and demographic metadata varied by source and participant and was provided uncurated.

There are 15 amino acids in the CDR3, from cysteine to phenylalanine inclusive. The sequence is cut down to CDR3 DNA, 45 bases in frame from base 1. CDR1 and CDR2 (MGHRA, YSYEKL) derive from the germline V gene. V and J are truncated by 1 base and 0 bases respectively, leaving an intervening sequence of 6 bases. Sequencing was performed on peripheral blood. Recombination linked TRBV4-1 to TRBJ1-4; the D gene remains uncertain. The sequence was collected from a middle-aged man with acute or convalescent COVID-19. In nucleotide form, the sequence is TGCGCCAGCAGCCAAGTGTCAGCAACTAATGAAAAACTGTTTTTT. This is translated as CASSQVSATNEKLFF.